Below are 29 T cell receptor beta chains sequenced from a single sample in a study of T cells after yellow fever vaccination. TCRdb independently ran MiXCR on the 5' RACE reads; one entry per CDR3 protein. The table records hundreds of thousands of distinct CDR3 sequences, roughly a fifth of them present only once. The input for sequencing was PBMCs, taken 21 days after the first yellow fever vaccination. The receptor source for this set is a man aged 18 to 29 who received the YFV17D yellow fever vaccine.

This clonotype was observed a few times. The rearrangement links TRBV4-1 to TRBJ1-5; D gene unclear. V lost 7 bases and J 0 bases, leaving 13 bases between the germline ends. The CDR3 loop spans 15 amino acids. Germline V gene lookup returns CDR1 MGHRA and CDR2 YSYEKL. CDR3 loop: CASTQHVYSNQPQHF. Here the CDR3 DNA reads TGCGCCAGCACCCAGCACGTTTATAGCAATCAGCCCCAGCATTTT.

This clonotype was recorded a few times. V and J are TRBV5-6 and TRBJ1-5; 9 nucleotides match TRBD1. Trimming took 7 bases from V and 6 from J; bases not matched to a gene: 8. The CDR3 contains 14 residues. Germline lookup yields CDR1 SGHDT and CDR2 YYEEEE. CDR3 nucleotides: TGTGCCAGCCGCAAGACAGGGGGAGGTCAGCCCCAGCATTTT. Translating gives CASRKTGGGQPQHF.

There are a few counts of this clonotype. The chain uses TRBV5-1 and TRBJ1-6, with TRBD1 identical over 8 bases. CDR3 length: 16 amino acids. From germline, CDR1 is SGHRS and CDR2 YFSETQ. With V trimmed by 2 bases and J by 7 bases, 8 bases remained unmatched. In DNA, the CDR3 is TGCGCCAGCAGCTTCGGCCGGACAGGGAGGAATTCACCCCTCCACTTT. Translating gives CASSFGRTGRNSPLHF.

This clonotype was observed a handful of times. The chain employs TRBV3-1 and TRBJ2-2, with D unresolved. Trimming shortened V by 4 bases and J by 4 bases, and 7 bases separated the two germline ends. This CDR3 contains 13 residues. The germline gives CDR1 LGHDT, CDR2 YNNKEL (reference sequence). CDR3 sequence: CASSLRITGELFF. The DNA of the CDR3 is TGTGCCAGCAGCCTCCGGATCACCGGGGAGCTGTTTTTT.

This chain joins TRBV6-5 and TRBJ1-2, with TRBD1 matching 8 bases. J gave up 8 bases and V 5 bases, and 10 bases lay outside the gene matches. The CDR3 loop spans 14 amino acids. Germline V lookup: CDR1 MNHEY, CDR2 SVGAGI. The CDR3 sequence: CASSTGQGSKGYTF. CDR3 DNA sequence: TGTGCCAGCAGTACTGGACAGGGATCAAAGGGCTACACCTTC.

This clonotype was observed a handful of times. DNA for the CDR3: TGTGCCAGCAGCTTAGGCAGGGGAGGACACGGTCAGCCCCAGCATTTT. Translating gives CASSLGRGGHGQPQHF. The rearrangement uses TRBV11-2 and TRBJ1-5; weak D call: TRBD1 (6 bases). V was shortened by 1 base and J by 6 bases, with 16 bases between the two germline ends. The CDR3 runs to 16 residues. The germline V gene encodes CDR1 SGHAT and CDR2 FQNNGV.

The chain combines TRBV4-1 with TRBJ1-5; 10 bases fit TRBD1. Losses at the gene ends were 4 bases for V and 6 bases for J; bases not matched to a gene: 15. CDR3 size: 18 residues. The germline CDR1 and CDR2 sequences are MGHRA and YSYEKL. For the CDR3, the DNA is TGCGCCAGCAGCCCGACCTTCGGGGACAGGGGATTGGGTCAGCCCCAGCATTTT. This translates into CASSPTFGDRGLGQPQHF.

The V call is TRBV6-5, the J call TRBJ2-3; D ambiguous. CDR3 length: 15 amino acids. Per the germline V gene, CDR1 is MNHEY and CDR2 is SVGAGI. V shed 0 bases and J shed 3 bases, with 10 bases lying between them. CDR3 sequence (DNA): TGTGCCAGCAGTTACTCGGGTGTGTGGACAGATACGCAGTATTTT. This translates into CASSYSGVWTDTQYF.

This clonotype has a handful of counts. The chain employs TRBV12-5 and TRBJ2-1; D gene unclear. V was trimmed by 7 bases and J by 3 bases, leaving 10 bases between them. The CDR3 has 13 amino acids. Germline loops: CDR1 LGHNT, CDR2 FRNRAP. The CDR3 reads CASAVQFYNEQFF. The CDR3 nucleotides are TGTGCTAGTGCCGTCCAGTTCTACAATGAGCAGTTCTTC.

This clonotype occurred a few times. The chain couples TRBV9 to TRBJ2-2, with D possibly being TRBD1 (6 bases). The V and J ends lost 3 bases and 0 bases respectively, with 9 bases between them. Germline CDR1 is SGDLS and CDR2 is YYNGEE. The CDR3 extends over 15 amino acids. The CDR3, as DNA: TGTGCCAGCAGCGCGGGACAAGCGAACACCGGGGAGCTGTTTTTT. Translating it yields CASSAGQANTGELFF.

This clonotype was seen a handful of times. The chain has TRBV6-1 and TRBJ2-3; possible D gene TRBD2, 5 bases. Germline V CDR1 and CDR2: MNHNS, SASEGT. Between the trimmed V and J ends, which lost 6 bases and 2 bases, there was a span of 12 bases. The CDR3 consists of 14 residues. CDR3 region: CASRDQRNTDTQYF. The CDR3 DNA reads TGTGCCAGCAGAGACCAGCGGAACACAGATACGCAGTATTTT.

In its sample, this clonotype was seen a few times. The chain recombines TRBV2 with TRBJ1-4; 9 bases line up with TRBD1. The CDR3 contains 15 residues. With 5 bases clipped from V and 6 bases from J, the junction kept 7 bases outside the gene matches. In germline, CDR1 is SNHLY, CDR2 FYNNEI. CDR3 loop: CASSKDRGSDEKLFF. For the CDR3, the DNA is TGTGCCAGCAGTAAGGACAGGGGTTCAGATGAAAAACTGTTTTTT.

This clonotype was observed a few times. The chain uses TRBV5-1 and TRBJ2-2; no firm D call. The CDR3 runs 14 residues. Germline values: CDR1 SGHRS, CDR2 YFSETQ. V was shortened by 1 base and J by 6 bases, with 10 bases between the two germline ends. This CDR3 reads CASSLRGSAGELFF. For the CDR3, the DNA is TGCGCCAGCAGCTTGAGAGGAAGCGCCGGGGAGCTGTTTTTT.

The rearrangement uses TRBV11-2 and TRBJ2-3; 8 bases map to TRBD1. J was trimmed by 3 bases and V by 5 bases; bases with no gene match: 13. The CDR3 covers 17 residues. CDR1 is SGHAT, CDR2 FQNNGV, per germline. The CDR3 here is CASSPSGQGSSTDTQYF. CDR3 coding DNA: TGTGCCAGCAGCCCGAGCGGACAGGGTTCATCAACAGATACGCAGTATTTT.

The V call is TRBV14, the J call TRBJ2-3; 11 bases match TRBD1. This CDR3 is built from 16 residues. In germline, CDR1 is SGHDN, CDR2 FVKESK. Unmatched junction bases numbered 7, after V lost 4 bases and J lost 4 bases. CDR3 in amino acids: CASSRGDRGEADTQYF. The DNA for the CDR3 is TGTGCCAGCAGCCGGGGGGACAGGGGGGAAGCAGATACGCAGTATTTT.

The rearrangement links TRBV29-1 to TRBJ2-2; 8 bases line up with TRBD1. Germline V lookup: CDR1 SQVTM, CDR2 ANQGSEA. This CDR3 region has 12 residues. V gave up 7 bases and J gave up 4 bases; unmatched junction bases: 2. The CDR3 DNA reads TGCAGCGCCGGGACAGGCACCGGGGAGCTGTTTTTT. Translation gives CSAGTGTGELFF.

The chain has TRBV3-1 and TRBJ2-3; D unclear. Trimming left V 1 base short and J 1 base short, with 9 bases between. Germline CDR1 LGHDT, CDR2 YNNKEL (reference sequence). The CDR3 sequence is 15 residues long. Written as DNA, the CDR3 is TGTGCCAGCAGCCAAGGAAGCCACGGCACAGATACGCAGTATTTT. Its protein product is CASSQGSHGTDTQYF.

The table lists this clonotype with a few counts. The rearrangement links TRBV20-1 to TRBJ2-3; D is ambiguous. Germline V gene sequence: CDR1 DFQATT, CDR2 SNEGSKA (reference sequence). The length of the CDR3 is 15 residues. Trimming shortened V by 0 bases and J by 7 bases, and 17 bases separated the two germline ends. CDR3 loop: CSARDSLALSHTQYF. As DNA, the CDR3 is TGCAGTGCTAGAGATTCATTGGCGCTGAGCCATACGCAGTATTTT.

In this sample, this clonotype turned up once. The V call is TRBV11-2, the J call TRBJ2-3; D is uncertain. The germline CDR1 and CDR2 sequences are SGHAT and FQNNGV. This CDR3 has 11 residues. V was clipped by 1 base and J by 15 bases, with 11 bases between them. In nucleotides, the CDR3 is TGTGCCAGCAGCTTAGTAGGGTATCTATATTTT. Translating gives CASSLVGYLYF.

The chain employs TRBV24-1 and TRBJ2-1; 11 bases are shared with TRBD1. Germline V gene sequence: CDR1 KGHDR, CDR2 SFDVKD. With 6 bases clipped from V and 8 bases from J, the junction kept 8 bases outside the gene matches. The CDR3 covers 15 residues. The CDR3 DNA sequence: TGTGCCACCAGTTCCTCGGGACAGGGGGGAGATGAGCAGTTCTTC. Residues: CATSSSGQGGDEQFF.

This clonotype was counted ten times or more. The chain uses TRBV7-2 and TRBJ2-2; a possible D gene is TRBD1 (5 bases). Germline values: CDR1 SGHTA, CDR2 FQGNSA. CDR3 length: 14 amino acids. V lost 5 bases and J lost 0, with 7 bases in between. The DNA for the CDR3 is TGTGCCAGCAGCCAGACAGCGAACACCGGGGAGCTGTTTTTT. Translated, it gives CASSQTANTGELFF.

This sequence joins TRBV6-1 and TRBJ1-2; 9 bases align to TRBD1. Germline lookup yields CDR1 MNHNS and CDR2 SASEGT. CDR3 size: 14 residues. J lost 5 bases, V lost 8 bases, and 9 bases had no gene match. In nucleotides, the CDR3 is TGTGCCAGCTTACCGGGACAGGGCGGATATGGCTACACCTTC. Protein sequence: CASLPGQGGYGYTF.

This chain connects TRBV10-2 to TRBJ2-3; possibly TRBD1 for D (5 bases). This CDR3 is 15 amino acids long. Trimming pared 0 bases from V and 0 bases from J, leaving 7 bases between. Germline V CDR1 and CDR2: WSHSY, SAAADI. Written as DNA, the CDR3 is TGCGCCAGCAGTGAGTCGAAGGGGAGCACAGATACGCAGTATTTT. Its protein is CASSESKGSTDTQYF.

This clonotype was observed at least ten times. A junction boundary mismatches the germline segment, possibly from a read error. V usage is TRBV5-1 and J usage is TRBJ2-2, with D maybe TRBD1 (6 bases). CDR1 is SGHRS and CDR2 is YFSETQ in the germline V gene. The CDR3 extends over 14 amino acids. The CDR3 bases are TGTGCCAGCAGCTTACAGGGGAACACCGGGGAGCTGTTTTTT. It codes for CASSLQGNTGELFF.

The chain is built from TRBV7-2 and TRBJ2-1, with 12 bases matching TRBD2. The junction had 2 bases not matched to a gene; V was cut back by 4 bases and J by 4 bases. This CDR3 spans 15 amino acids. Germline values: CDR1 SGHTA, CDR2 FQGNSA. Here the CDR3 DNA reads TGTGCCAGCAGCTGGACTAGCGGGGTATACAATGAGCAGTTCTTC. Residues: CASSWTSGVYNEQFF.

This clonotype showed up just a few times. This chain links TRBV15 with TRBJ2-7; unclear D gene. The CDR3 totals 14 residues. V lost 0 bases, J lost 5 bases, and 11 bases lay in between. Germline assignment: CDR1 LNHNV and CDR2 YYDKDF (reference sequence). The CDR3: CATSRDRSEDEQYF. CDR3 DNA sequence: TGTGCCACCAGCAGAGATCGGAGCGAGGACGAGCAGTACTTC.

The chain links TRBV5-1 to TRBJ2-7, with D possibly being TRBD1 (6 bases). Germline CDR1 SGHRS, CDR2 YFSETQ. Trimming removed 4 bases at V and 1 base at J, with 12 bases between. This CDR3 region has 14 residues. In DNA form, the CDR3 reads TGCGCCAGCAGCACCATACAGGGATCCTACGAGCAGTACTTC. It specifies CASSTIQGSYEQYF.

The sample holds many counts of this clonotype. Mismatch with germline at one junction end may stem from a read error. V usage is TRBV11-2 and J usage is TRBJ2-1, with D perhaps given as TRBD1 or TRBD2 (5 bases each). The CDR3 is 17 residues long. Germline assignment: CDR1 SGHAT and CDR2 FQNNGV. The DNA for the CDR3 is TGTGCCAGCAGCTTAGAGTACAGGTGGGAGTCCTCCAATGAGCAGTTCTTC. Translated: CASSLEYRWESSNEQFF.

This clonotype was seen a few times. The genes are TRBV10-3 and TRBJ2-7; D is perhaps TRBD2 (6 bases). Trimming cost V 4 bases and J 5 bases, with 12 bases left between them. The CDR3 sequence is 13 residues long. CDR1 is ENHRY and CDR2 is SYGVKD in the germline V gene. This CDR3 is CAISGGAADEQYV. The CDR3 coding sequence is TGTGCCATCAGTGGCGGGGCAGCAGACGAGCAGTACGTC.